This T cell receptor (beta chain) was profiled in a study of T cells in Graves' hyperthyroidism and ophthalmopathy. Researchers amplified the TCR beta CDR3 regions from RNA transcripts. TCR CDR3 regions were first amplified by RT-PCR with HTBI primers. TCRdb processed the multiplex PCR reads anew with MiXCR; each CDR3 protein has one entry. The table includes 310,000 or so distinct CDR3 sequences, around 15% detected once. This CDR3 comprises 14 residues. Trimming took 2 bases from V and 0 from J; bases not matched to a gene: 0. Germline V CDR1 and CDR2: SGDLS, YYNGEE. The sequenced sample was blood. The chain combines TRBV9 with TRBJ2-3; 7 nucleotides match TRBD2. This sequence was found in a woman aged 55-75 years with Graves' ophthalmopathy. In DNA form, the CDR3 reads TGTGCCAGCAGCGTCGGGAGGAGCACAGATACGCAGTATTTT. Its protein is CASSVGRSTDTQYF.